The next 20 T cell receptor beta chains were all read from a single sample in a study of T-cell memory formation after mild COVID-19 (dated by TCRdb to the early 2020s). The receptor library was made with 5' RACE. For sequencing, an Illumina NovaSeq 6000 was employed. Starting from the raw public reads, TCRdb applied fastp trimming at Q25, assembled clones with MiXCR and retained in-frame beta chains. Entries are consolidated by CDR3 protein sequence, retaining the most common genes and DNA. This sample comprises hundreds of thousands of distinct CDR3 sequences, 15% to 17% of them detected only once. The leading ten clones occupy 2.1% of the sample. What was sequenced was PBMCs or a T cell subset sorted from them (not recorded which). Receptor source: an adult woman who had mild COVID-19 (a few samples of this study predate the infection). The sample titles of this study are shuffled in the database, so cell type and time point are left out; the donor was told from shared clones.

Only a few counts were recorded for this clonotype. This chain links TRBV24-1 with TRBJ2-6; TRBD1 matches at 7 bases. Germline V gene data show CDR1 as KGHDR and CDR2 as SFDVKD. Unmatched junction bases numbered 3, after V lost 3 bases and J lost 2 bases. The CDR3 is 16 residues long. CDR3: CATSDVRGPGANVLTF. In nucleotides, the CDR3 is TGTGCCACCAGTGATGTGAGGGGGCCTGGGGCCAACGTCCTGACTTTC.

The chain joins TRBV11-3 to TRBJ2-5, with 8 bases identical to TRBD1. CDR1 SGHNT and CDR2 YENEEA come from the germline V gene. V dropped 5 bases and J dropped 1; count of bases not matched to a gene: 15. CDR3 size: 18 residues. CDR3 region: CASSNRQGHRPSQETQYF. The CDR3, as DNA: TGTGCCAGCAGCAACAGACAGGGGCACCGACCCTCCCAAGAGACCCAGTACTTC. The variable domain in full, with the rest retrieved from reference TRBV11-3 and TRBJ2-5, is EAGVVQSPRYKIIEKKQPVAFWCNPISGHNTLYWYLQNLGQGPELLIRYENEEAVDDSQLPKDRFSAERLKGVDSTLKIQPAELGDSAVYLCASSNRQGHRPSQETQYFGPGTRLLVL.

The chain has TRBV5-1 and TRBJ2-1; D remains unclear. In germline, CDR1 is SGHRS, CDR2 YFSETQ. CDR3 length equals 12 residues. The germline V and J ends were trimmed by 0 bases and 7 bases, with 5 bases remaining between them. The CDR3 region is CASSLVRNEQFF. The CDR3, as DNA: TGCGCCAGCAGCTTGGTGCGTAATGAGCAGTTCTTC.

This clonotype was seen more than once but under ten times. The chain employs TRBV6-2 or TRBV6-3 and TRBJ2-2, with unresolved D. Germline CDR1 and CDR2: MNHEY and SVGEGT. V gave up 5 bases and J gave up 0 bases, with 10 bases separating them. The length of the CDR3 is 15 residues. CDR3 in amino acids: CASSRPRTNTGELFF. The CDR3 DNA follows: TGTGCCAGCAGTCGTCCCAGAACGAACACCGGGGAGCTGTTTTTT.

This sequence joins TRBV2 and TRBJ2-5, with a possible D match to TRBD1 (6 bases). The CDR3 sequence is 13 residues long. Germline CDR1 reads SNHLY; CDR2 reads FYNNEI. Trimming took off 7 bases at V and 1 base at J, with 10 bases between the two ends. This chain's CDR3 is CASNQDSQETQYF. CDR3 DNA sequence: TGTGCCAGCAATCAGGACAGCCAAGAGACCCAGTACTTC.

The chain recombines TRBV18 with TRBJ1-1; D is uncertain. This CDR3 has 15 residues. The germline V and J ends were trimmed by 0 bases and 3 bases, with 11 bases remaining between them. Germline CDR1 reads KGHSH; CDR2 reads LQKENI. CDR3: CASSPPEGQDTEAFF. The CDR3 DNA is TGTGCCAGCTCACCACCTGAGGGCCAGGACACTGAAGCTTTCTTT.

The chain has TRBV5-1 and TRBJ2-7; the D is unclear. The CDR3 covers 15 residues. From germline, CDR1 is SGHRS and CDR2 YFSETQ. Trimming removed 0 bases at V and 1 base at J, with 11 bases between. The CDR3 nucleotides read TGCGCCAGCAGCTTGGTCGTGCCTGAATCCTACGAGCAGTACTTC. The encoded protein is CASSLVVPESYEQYF.

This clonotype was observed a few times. CDR3 protein: CSAPRQGGTEAFF. DNA of the CDR3: TGCAGTGCCCCGAGACAGGGGGGGACTGAAGCTTTCTTT. This rearrangement joins TRBV20-1 to TRBJ1-1; 9 nucleotides agree with TRBD1. Trimming at V came to 6 bases and at J to 5 bases, leaving 7 bases not matched to a gene. Germline V gene lookup returns CDR1 DFQATT and CDR2 SNEGSKA (reference sequence). CDR3 length: 13 residues.

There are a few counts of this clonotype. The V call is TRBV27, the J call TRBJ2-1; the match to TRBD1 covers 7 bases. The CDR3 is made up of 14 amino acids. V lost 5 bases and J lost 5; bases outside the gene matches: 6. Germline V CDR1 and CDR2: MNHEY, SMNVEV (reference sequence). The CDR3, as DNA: TGTGCCAGCAGTACCAGGGGGTCGAACAATGAGCAGTTCTTC. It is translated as CASSTRGSNNEQFF.

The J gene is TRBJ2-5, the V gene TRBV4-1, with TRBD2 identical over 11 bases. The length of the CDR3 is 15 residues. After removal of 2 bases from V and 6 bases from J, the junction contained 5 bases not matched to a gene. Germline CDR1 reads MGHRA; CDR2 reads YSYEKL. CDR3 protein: CASSQRLAGMKTQYF. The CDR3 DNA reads TGCGCCAGCAGCCAAAGACTAGCGGGGATGAAGACCCAGTACTTC.

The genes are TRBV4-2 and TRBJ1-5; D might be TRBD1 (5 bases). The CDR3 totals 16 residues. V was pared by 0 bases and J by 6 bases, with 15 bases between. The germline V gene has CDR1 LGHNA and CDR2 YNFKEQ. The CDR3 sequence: CASSQERGSIAQPQHF. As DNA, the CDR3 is TGTGCCAGCAGCCAAGAACGGGGGTCTATTGCTCAGCCCCAGCATTTT.

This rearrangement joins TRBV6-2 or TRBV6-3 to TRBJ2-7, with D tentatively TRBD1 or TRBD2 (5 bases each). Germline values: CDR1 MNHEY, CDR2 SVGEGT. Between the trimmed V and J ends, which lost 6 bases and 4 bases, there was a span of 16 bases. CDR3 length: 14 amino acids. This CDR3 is CASRPGTNTYEQYF. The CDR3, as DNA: TGTGCCAGCAGACCCGGGACCAACACTTACGAGCAGTACTTC.

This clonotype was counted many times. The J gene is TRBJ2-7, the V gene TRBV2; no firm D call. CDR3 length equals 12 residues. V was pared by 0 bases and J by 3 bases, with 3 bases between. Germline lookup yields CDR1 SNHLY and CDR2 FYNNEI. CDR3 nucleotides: TGTGCCAGCAGTGAAGCGGGCTACGAGCAGTACTTC. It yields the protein CASSEAGYEQYF.

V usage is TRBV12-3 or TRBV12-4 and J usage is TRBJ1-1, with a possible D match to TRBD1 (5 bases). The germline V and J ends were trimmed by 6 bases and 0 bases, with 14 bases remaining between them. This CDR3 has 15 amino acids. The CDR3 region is CASRVRQTVNTEAFF. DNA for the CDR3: TGTGCCAGCAGGGTCAGGCAGACAGTGAACACTGAAGCTTTCTTT.

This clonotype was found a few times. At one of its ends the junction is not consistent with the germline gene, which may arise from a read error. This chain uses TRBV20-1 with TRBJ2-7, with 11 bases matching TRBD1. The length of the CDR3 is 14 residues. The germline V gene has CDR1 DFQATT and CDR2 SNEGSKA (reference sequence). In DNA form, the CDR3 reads TGCAGTGTTAGAGGGACAGGGGGGAGGTACGAGCAGTACTTC. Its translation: CSVRGTGGRYEQYF.

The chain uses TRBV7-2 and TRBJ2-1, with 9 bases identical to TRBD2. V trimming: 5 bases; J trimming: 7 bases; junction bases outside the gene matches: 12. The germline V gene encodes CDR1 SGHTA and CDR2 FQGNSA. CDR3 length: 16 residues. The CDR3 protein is CASSPLRTSDGNEQFF. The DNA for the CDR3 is TGTGCCAGCAGCCCCCTCCGGACTAGCGATGGGAATGAGCAGTTCTTC.

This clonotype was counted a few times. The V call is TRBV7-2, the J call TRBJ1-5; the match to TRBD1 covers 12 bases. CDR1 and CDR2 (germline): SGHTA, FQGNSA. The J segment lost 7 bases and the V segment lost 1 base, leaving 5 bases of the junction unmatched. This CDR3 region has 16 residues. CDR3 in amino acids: CASSLGGTGGDQPQHF. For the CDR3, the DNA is TGTGCCAGCAGCTTAGGAGGGACAGGGGGCGACCAGCCCCAGCATTTT. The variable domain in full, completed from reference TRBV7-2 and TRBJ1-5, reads GAGVSQSPSNKVTEKGKDVELRCDPISGHTALYWYRQSLGQGLEFLIYFQGNSAPDKSGLPSDRFSAERTGGSVSTLTIQRTQQEDSAVYLCASSLGGTGGDQPQHFGDGTRLSIL.

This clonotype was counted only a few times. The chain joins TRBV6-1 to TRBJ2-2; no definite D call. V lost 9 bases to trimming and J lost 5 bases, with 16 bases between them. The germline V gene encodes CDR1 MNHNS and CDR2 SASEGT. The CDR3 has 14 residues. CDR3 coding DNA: TGTGCCAGTAAGGACCACCCGAGGACCGGGGAGCTGTTTTTT. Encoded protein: CASKDHPRTGELFF.

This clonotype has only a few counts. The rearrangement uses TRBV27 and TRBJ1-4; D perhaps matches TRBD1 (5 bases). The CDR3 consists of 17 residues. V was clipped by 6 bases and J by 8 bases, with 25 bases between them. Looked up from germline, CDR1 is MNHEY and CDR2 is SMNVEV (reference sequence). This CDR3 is CASSRSPPPGGGEKLFF. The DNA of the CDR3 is TGTGCCAGCAGCCGTTCCCCACCCCCCGGCGGGGGGGAAAAACTGTTTTTT.

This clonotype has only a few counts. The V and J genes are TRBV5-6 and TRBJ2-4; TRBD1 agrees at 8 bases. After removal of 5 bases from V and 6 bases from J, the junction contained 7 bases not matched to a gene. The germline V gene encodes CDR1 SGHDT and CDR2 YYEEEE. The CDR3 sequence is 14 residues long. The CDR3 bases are TGTGCCAGCAGACGGACAGGGTCGGTAAACATTCAGTACTTC. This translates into CASRRTGSVNIQYF.